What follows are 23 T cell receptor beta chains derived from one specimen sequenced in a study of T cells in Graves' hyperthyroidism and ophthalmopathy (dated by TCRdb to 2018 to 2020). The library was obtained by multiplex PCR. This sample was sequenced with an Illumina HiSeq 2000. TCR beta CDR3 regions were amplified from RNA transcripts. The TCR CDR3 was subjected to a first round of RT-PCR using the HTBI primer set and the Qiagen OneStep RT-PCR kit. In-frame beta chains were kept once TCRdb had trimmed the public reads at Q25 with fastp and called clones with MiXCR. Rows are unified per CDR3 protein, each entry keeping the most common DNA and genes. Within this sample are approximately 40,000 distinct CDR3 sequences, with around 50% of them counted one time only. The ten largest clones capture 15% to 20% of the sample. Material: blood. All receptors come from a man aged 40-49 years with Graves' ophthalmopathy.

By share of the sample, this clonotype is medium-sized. The CDR3: CSARAGTEEYEQYF. For the CDR3, the DNA is TGCAGTGCTAGGGCCGGGACGGAGGAATACGAGCAGTACTTC. The chain combines TRBV20-1 with TRBJ2-7; D may be TRBD1 or TRBD2 (5 bases each). Between the trimmed V and J ends, which lost 3 bases and 4 bases, there was a span of 16 bases. This CDR3 is built from 14 residues. Germline V gene data show CDR1 as DFQATT and CDR2 as SNEGSKA (reference sequence).

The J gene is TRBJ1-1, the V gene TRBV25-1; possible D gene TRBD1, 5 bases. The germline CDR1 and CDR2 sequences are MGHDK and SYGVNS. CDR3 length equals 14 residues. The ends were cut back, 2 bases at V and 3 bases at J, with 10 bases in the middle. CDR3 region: CASSERVGDTEAFF. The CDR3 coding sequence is TGTGCCAGCAGTGAAAGGGTGGGGGACACTGAAGCTTTCTTT.

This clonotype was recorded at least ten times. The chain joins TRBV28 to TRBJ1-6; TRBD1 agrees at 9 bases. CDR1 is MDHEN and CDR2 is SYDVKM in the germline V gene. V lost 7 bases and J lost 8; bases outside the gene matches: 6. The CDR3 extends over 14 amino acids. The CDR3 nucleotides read TGTGCCAGCATCCACAGGGGGCAGGATTCACCCCTCCACTTT. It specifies CASIHRGQDSPLHF.

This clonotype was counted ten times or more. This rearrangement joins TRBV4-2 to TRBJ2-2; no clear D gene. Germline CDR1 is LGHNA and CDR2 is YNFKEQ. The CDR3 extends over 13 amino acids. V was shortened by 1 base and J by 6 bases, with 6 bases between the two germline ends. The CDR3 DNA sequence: TGTGCCAGCAGCCAAGTCGGACCCGGGGAGCTGTTTTTT. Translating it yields CASSQVGPGELFF.

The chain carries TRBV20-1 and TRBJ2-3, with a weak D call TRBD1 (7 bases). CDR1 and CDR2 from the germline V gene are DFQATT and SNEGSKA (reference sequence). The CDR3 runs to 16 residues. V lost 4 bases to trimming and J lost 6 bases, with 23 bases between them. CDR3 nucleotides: TGCAGTGCTAACCCGACGGAGGGGGCTTTGATCGATACGCAGTATTTT. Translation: CSANPTEGALIDTQYF.

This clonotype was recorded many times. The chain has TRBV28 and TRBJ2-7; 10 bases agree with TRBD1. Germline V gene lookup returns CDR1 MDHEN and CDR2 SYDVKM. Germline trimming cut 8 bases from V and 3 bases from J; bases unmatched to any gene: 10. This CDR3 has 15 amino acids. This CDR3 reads CASSPWGTGDYEQYF. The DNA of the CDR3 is TGTGCCAGCTCTCCCTGGGGGACAGGGGACTACGAGCAGTACTTC.

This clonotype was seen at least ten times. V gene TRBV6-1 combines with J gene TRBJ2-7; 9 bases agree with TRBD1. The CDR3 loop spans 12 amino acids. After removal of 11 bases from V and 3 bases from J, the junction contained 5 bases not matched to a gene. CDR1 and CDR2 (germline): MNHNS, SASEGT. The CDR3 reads CAGGTGYYEQYF. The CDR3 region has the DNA TGTGCCGGAGGGACAGGGTACTACGAGCAGTACTTC.

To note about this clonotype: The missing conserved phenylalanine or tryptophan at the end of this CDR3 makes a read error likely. CDR3 sequence: CSARGGGRFLTDTQYS. The DNA of the CDR3 is TGCAGTGCTAGGGGGGGAGGGAGGTTCTTGACAGATACGCAGTACTCC. V usage is TRBV20-1 and J usage is TRBJ2-7; 7 bases agree with TRBD2. V trimming: 3 bases; J trimming: 9 bases; junction bases outside the gene matches: 20. The CDR3 is 16 residues long. CDR1 is DFQATT and CDR2 is SNEGSKA in the germline V gene (reference sequence).

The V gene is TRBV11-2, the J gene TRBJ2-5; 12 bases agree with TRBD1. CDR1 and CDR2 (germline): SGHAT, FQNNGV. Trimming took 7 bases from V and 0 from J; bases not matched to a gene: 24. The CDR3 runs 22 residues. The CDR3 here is CASTLRTGTGGTGGRDQETQYF. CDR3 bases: TGTGCCAGCACCCTCCGGACCGGGACAGGGGGCACCGGGGGCCGTGACCAAGAGACCCAGTACTTC.

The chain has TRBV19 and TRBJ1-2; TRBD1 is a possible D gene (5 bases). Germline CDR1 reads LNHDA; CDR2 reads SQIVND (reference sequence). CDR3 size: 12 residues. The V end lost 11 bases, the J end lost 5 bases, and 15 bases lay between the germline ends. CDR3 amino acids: CASQQGRYGYTF. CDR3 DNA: TGTGCCTCGCAGCAGGGCAGGTATGGCTACACCTTC.

DNA of the CDR3: TGTGCCAGCAGCCCGGGACTCAGGGATAATGAAAAACTGTTTTTT. This codes for CASSPGLRDNEKLFF. The chain joins TRBV7-6 to TRBJ1-4, with D possibly TRBD1 on 5 matching bases. CDR1 SGHVS and CDR2 FNYEAQ come from the germline V gene. With 5 bases removed from V and 4 bases from J, the gap between germline ends came to 14 bases. This CDR3 contains 15 residues.

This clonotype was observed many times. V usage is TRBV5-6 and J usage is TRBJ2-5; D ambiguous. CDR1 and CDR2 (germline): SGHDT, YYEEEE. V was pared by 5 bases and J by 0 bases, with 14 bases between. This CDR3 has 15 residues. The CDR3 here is CASSLGPLNQETQYF. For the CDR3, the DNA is TGTGCCAGCAGTCTAGGACCTTTGAACCAAGAGACCCAGTACTTC.

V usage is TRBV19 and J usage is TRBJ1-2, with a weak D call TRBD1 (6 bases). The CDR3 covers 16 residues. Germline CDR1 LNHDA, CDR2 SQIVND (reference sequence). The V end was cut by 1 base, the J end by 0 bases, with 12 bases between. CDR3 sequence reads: CASSIGGTIANYGYTF. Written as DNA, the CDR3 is TGTGCCAGTAGTATAGGGGGGACAATAGCTAACTATGGCTACACCTTC.

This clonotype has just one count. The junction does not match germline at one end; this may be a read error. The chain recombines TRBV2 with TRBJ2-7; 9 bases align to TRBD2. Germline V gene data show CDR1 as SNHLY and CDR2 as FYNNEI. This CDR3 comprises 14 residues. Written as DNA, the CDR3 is TGTGCCAGCAATTTGCTAGCGGGGTGGGGATCCCCTCACTTC. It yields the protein CASNLLAGWGSPHF. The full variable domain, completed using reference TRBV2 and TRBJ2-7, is EPEVTQTPSHQVTQMGQEVILRCVPISNHLYFYWYRQILGQKVEFLVSFYNNEISEKSEIFDDQFSVERPDGSNFTLKIRSTKLEDSAMYFCASNLLAGWGSPHFGPGTRLTVT.

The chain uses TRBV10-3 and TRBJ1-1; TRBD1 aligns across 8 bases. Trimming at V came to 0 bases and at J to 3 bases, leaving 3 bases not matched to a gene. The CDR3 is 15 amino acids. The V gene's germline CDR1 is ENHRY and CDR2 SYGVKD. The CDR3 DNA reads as TGTGCCATCAGTGAGTCGGCGGACAGGGACACTGAAGCTTTCTTT. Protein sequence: CAISESADRDTEAFF.

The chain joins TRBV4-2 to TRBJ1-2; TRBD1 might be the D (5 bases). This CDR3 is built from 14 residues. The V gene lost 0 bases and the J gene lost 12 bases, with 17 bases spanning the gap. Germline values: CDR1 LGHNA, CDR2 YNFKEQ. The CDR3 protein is CASSQDMAGSGNTF. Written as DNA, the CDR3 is TGTGCCAGCAGCCAAGATATGGCAGGGTCAGGAAACACCTTC.

The CDR3 here is CASGRAGEQFF. CDR3 in DNA: TGTGCCAGCGGGAGGGCCGGTGAGCAGTTCTTC. This chain connects TRBV2 to TRBJ2-1; 7 bases align to TRBD2. The CDR3 spans 11 residues. J lost 9 bases, V lost 8 bases, and 4 bases had no gene match. Germline V gene sequence: CDR1 SNHLY, CDR2 FYNNEI.

DNA of the CDR3: TGCAGTGCTAGCCGCAGCGGGGCAAACACCGGGGAGCTGTTTTTT. Protein sequence: CSASRSGANTGELFF. The rearrangement links TRBV20-1 to TRBJ2-2; 7 positions match TRBD2. V trimming: 3 bases; J trimming: 2 bases; junction bases outside the gene matches: 6. The CDR3 loop spans 15 amino acids. Germline CDR1 reads DFQATT; CDR2 reads SNEGSKA (reference sequence).

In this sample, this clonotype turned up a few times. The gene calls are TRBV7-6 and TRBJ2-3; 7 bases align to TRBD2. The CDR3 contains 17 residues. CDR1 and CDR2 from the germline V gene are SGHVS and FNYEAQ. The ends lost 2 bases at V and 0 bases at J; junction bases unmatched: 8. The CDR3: CASSLTVSSGSTDTQYF. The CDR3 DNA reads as TGTGCCAGCAGCTTAACCGTCTCTAGCGGTAGCACAGATACGCAGTATTTT.

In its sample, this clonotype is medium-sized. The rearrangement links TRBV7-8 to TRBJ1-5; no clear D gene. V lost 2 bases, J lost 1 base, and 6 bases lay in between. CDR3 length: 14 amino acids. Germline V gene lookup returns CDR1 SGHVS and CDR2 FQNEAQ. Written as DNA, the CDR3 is TGTGCCAGCAGCTTACGGGAGAGCAATCAGCCCCAGCATTTT. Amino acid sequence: CASSLRESNQPQHF. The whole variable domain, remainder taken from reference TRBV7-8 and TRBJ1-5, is GAGVSQSPRYKVAKRGQDVALRCDPISGHVSLFWYQQALGQGPEFLTYFQNEAQLDKSGLPSDRFFAERPEGSVSTLKIQRTQQEDSAVYLCASSLRESNQPQHFGDGTRLSIL.

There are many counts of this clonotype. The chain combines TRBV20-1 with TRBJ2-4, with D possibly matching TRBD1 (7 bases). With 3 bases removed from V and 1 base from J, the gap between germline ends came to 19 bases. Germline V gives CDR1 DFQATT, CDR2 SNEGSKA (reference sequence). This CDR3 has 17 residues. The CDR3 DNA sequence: TGCAGTGCTAGGCCCTTCGGGGCGGGACAGGCCAAAAACATTCAGTACTTC. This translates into CSARPFGAGQAKNIQYF.

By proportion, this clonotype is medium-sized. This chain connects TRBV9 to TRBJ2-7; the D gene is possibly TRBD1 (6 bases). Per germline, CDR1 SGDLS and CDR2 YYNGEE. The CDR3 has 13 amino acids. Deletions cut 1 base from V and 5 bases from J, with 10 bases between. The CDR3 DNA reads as TGTGCCAGCAGCGTACATACAGGGAACGAGCAGTACTTC. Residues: CASSVHTGNEQYF. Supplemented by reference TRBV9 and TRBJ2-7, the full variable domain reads DSGVTQTPKHLITATGQRVTLRCSPRSGDLSVYWYQQSLDQGLQFLIQYYNGEERAKGNILERFSAQQFPDLHSELNLSSLELGDSALYFCASSVHTGNEQYFGPGTRLTVT.

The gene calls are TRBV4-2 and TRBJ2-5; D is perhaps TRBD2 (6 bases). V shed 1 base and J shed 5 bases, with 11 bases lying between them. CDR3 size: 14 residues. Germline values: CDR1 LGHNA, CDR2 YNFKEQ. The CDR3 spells CASSQAGVGETQYF. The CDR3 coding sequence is TGTGCCAGCAGCCAAGCGGGGGTTGGGGAGACCCAGTACTTC.